The 25 T cell receptor beta chains listed next were all sequenced from one sample in a study of T cell responses to AZD1222 COVID-19 vaccine (dated by TCRdb to the early 2020s). The method behind the library was the immunoSEQ multiplex PCR assay. TCRdb retrieved this table from immuneACCESS and kept in-frame rearrangements only. Not all clones are present; in checked studies, unresolved V genes account for under half, and no reason is known for the remainder. The sample has roughly 97,000 clones on record, about nine tenths of them singletons. The biggest ten clones account for 3.3% of the sample. The intended sense of this specimen's time point label: about 28 days (+/-7) after the second vaccine dose. This specimen's treatment or condition label, interpreted: meningococcal conjugate vaccine given as trial control. The sequenced sample was peripheral blood, obtained 28 days after the second dose of the MenACWY control vaccine. The receptors here all came from an adult who received the MenACWY meningococcal vaccine as a control.

CDR3 bases: TGCGCCAGCAGCCAAGATAAAGGCATCCAGCCCCAGCATTTT. This sequence encodes CASSQDKGIQPQHF. The V and J genes are TRBV4-1 and TRBJ1-5, with no clear D. Per germline, CDR1 MGHRA and CDR2 YSYEKL. The V gene lost 0 bases and the J gene lost 7 bases, with 10 bases spanning the gap. The CDR3 runs 14 residues.

This chain uses TRBV4-2 with TRBJ2-6; 10 bases fit TRBD1. V was pared by 7 bases and J by 4 bases, with 7 bases of the junction left unmatched. This CDR3 is 16 amino acids long. The germline CDR1 and CDR2 sequences are LGHNA and YNFKEQ. The DNA for the CDR3 is TGTGCCAGCACCCGGGACAGGGGATCCGGGGCCAACGTCCTGACTTTC. Protein: CASTRDRGSGANVLTF.

The genes are TRBV10-3 and TRBJ1-1; D is unresolved. Germline CDR1 ENHRY, CDR2 SYGVKD. The V and J ends lost 3 bases and 3 bases respectively, with 14 bases between them. The CDR3 is made up of 15 amino acids. CDR3 sequence: CAISDSGYSHTEAFF. Written as DNA, the CDR3 is TGTGCCATCAGTGATTCCGGCTATAGCCACACTGAAGCTTTCTTT.

The chain carries TRBV29-1 and TRBJ2-3; 7 bases agree with TRBD2. The germline V gene encodes CDR1 SQVTM and CDR2 ANQGSEA. CDR3 length equals 14 residues. The junction had 16 bases not matched to a gene; V was cut back by 8 bases and J by 8 bases. The DNA for the CDR3 is TGCAGCCTAAGGGTAGGGGCTAGCGGAGGTACGCAGTATTTT. Its translation is CSLRVGASGGTQYF.

The CDR3 spells CAIRSPTGVDEKLFF. The CDR3 DNA reads TGTGCCATCCGTTCTCCGACAGGGGTGGATGAAAAACTGTTTTTT. V and J are TRBV28 and TRBJ1-4; 8 bases align to TRBD1. Germline V gene sequence: CDR1 MDHEN, CDR2 SYDVKM. This CDR3 region has 15 residues. Trimming took 10 bases from V and 6 from J; bases not matched to a gene: 13.

This chain connects TRBV27 to TRBJ2-7; TRBD2 might be the D (7 bases). Per germline, CDR1 MNHEY and CDR2 SMNVEV (reference sequence). This CDR3 comprises 15 residues. Deletions cut 2 bases from V and 1 base from J, with 12 bases between. DNA for the CDR3: TGTGCCAGCAGTTTAGGGCGGGGGCTTTCCTACGAGCAGTACTTC. Its translation: CASSLGRGLSYEQYF.

This clone was seen a handful of times. The chain combines TRBV28 with TRBJ1-1, with D perhaps matching TRBD1 (6 bases). Germline CDR1 MDHEN, CDR2 SYDVKM. Trimming shortened V by 2 bases and J by 2 bases, and 18 bases separated the two germline ends. The CDR3 is 17 amino acids. This CDR3 reads CASSLRGVGGKNTEAFF. The CDR3 nucleotides are TGTGCCAGCAGTTTAAGGGGGGTCGGGGGAAAAAACACTGAAGCTTTCTTT.

V usage is TRBV4-1 and J usage is TRBJ2-7; D is undetermined. Germline V gene data show CDR1 as MGHRA and CDR2 as YSYEKL. CDR3 length: 15 residues. Deletions cut 1 base from V and 2 bases from J, with 12 bases between. The CDR3 protein is CASSQVHLNPYEQYF. CDR3 DNA: TGCGCCAGCAGCCAAGTCCACCTGAACCCCTACGAGCAGTACTTC.

This clone was detected only a few times. The chain has TRBV7-2 and TRBJ1-2, with D perhaps TRBD1 (6 bases). This CDR3 contains 14 residues. Germline V gives CDR1 SGHTA, CDR2 FQGNSA. V was clipped by 5 bases and J by 2 bases, with 12 bases between them. This CDR3 is CASSPSGTNYGYTF. The CDR3 region has the DNA TGTGCCAGCAGCCCCTCCGGGACAAACTATGGCTACACCTTC.

This chain joins TRBV6-6 and TRBJ1-5, with D tentatively TRBD1 (5 bases). The CDR3 runs to 16 residues. With 0 bases removed from V and 0 bases from J, the gap between germline ends came to 9 bases. CDR1 is MNHNY and CDR2 is SVGAGI in the germline V gene (reference sequence). Here the CDR3 reads CASSYSGQFSNQPQHF. The CDR3 DNA follows: TGTGCCAGCAGTTACTCGGGGCAGTTTAGCAATCAGCCCCAGCATTTT.

This clone was seen just once. The V call is TRBV28, the J call TRBJ2-2; TRBD1 agrees at 10 bases. The V segment lost 6 bases and the J segment 6 bases; nucleotides outside the gene matches: 10. The germline V gene encodes CDR1 MDHEN and CDR2 SYDVKM. The CDR3 is made up of 16 amino acids. The CDR3 loop is CASSPPDRGLAGELFF. The CDR3 DNA reads as TGTGCCAGCAGCCCCCCCGACAGGGGGCTTGCCGGGGAGCTGTTTTTT.

Only one count was recorded for this clone. The rearrangement joins TRBV5-4 to TRBJ2-5, with D uncertain. This CDR3 is built from 14 residues. V was clipped by 0 bases and J by 1 base, with 7 bases between them. Looked up from germline, CDR1 is SGHNT and CDR2 is YYREEE (reference sequence). The CDR3 nucleotides read TGTGCCAGCAGCTTGGGGGTTACCCAAGAGACCCAGTACTTC. The encoded protein is CASSLGVTQETQYF. The full variable domain, completed using reference TRBV5-4 and TRBJ2-5, is ETGVTQSPTHLIKTRGQQVTLRCSSQSGHNTVSWYQQALGQGPQFIFQYYREEENGRGNFPPRFSGLQFPNYSSELNVNALELDDSALYLCASSLGVTQETQYFGPGTRLLVL.

As DNA, the CDR3 is TGTGCCAGCAGCGTCCAGGGAGACGAGCAGTACTTC. Protein product: CASSVQGDEQYF. This chain uses TRBV9 with TRBJ2-7; D assignment may be TRBD1 or TRBD2 (5 bases each). V gave up 2 bases and J gave up 5 bases, with 8 bases separating them. The CDR3 loop spans 12 amino acids. The germline V gene encodes CDR1 SGDLS and CDR2 YYNGEE. Complete variable domain (other parts from reference TRBV9 and TRBJ2-7): DSGVTQTPKHLITATGQRVTLRCSPRSGDLSVYWYQQSLDQGLQFLIQYYNGEERAKGNILERFSAQQFPDLHSELNLSSLELGDSALYFCASSVQGDEQYFGPGTRLTVT.

The chain joins TRBV4-2 to TRBJ1-6, with TRBD1 matching 8 bases. V lost 2 bases and J lost 5; bases outside the gene matches: 5. The CDR3 runs to 16 residues. Germline assignment: CDR1 LGHNA and CDR2 YNFKEQ. The CDR3 sequence is CASSQPLTGDNSPLHF. The CDR3 region has the DNA TGTGCCAGCAGCCAACCCCTGACAGGGGATAATTCACCCCTCCACTTT.

This clone was counted a few times. For the CDR3, the DNA is TGTGCCAGCAGTTTATCCCCTCTATTCGGGGAGGATGGCTACACCTTC. This sequence encodes CASSLSPLFGEDGYTF. The rearrangement links TRBV27 to TRBJ1-2; no definite D call. In germline, CDR1 is MNHEY, CDR2 SMNVEV (reference sequence). V lost 0 bases, J lost 6 bases, and 17 bases lay in between. The CDR3 has 16 amino acids.

The chain carries TRBV27 and TRBJ2-7; D is possibly TRBD2 (6 bases). With 6 bases removed from V and 0 bases from J, the gap between germline ends came to 12 bases. This CDR3 contains 14 residues. Germline loops: CDR1 MNHEY, CDR2 SMNVEV (reference sequence). CDR3 protein: CASRGGGNSYEQYF. The DNA for the CDR3 is TGTGCCAGCAGAGGTGGGGGGAACTCCTACGAGCAGTACTTC.

V gene TRBV6-1 combines with J gene TRBJ1-1; D unresolved. This CDR3 contains 13 residues. V lost 2 bases to trimming and J lost 5 bases, with 9 bases between them. Germline V gives CDR1 MNHNS, CDR2 SASEGT. CDR3: CASSEILGTEAFF. In DNA, the CDR3 is TGTGCCAGCAGTGAAATCTTGGGAACTGAAGCTTTCTTT.

This clone was seen just once. This chain links TRBV4-2 with TRBJ2-7, with D unclear. V dropped 0 bases and J dropped 2 bases, with 8 bases sitting between them. From germline, CDR1 is LGHNA and CDR2 YNFKEQ. The CDR3 covers 14 residues. The CDR3 is CASSQERLAYEQYF. DNA of the CDR3: TGTGCCAGCAGCCAAGAAAGACTGGCCTACGAGCAGTACTTC.

This clone showed up just a few times. V gene TRBV15 combines with J gene TRBJ1-2, with D uncertain. This CDR3 has 15 amino acids. Trimming left V 0 bases short and J 0 bases short, with 8 bases between. Germline CDR1 reads LNHNV; CDR2 reads YYDKDF (reference sequence). The CDR3 DNA is TGTGCCACCAGCAGAGATCGTACACCTAACTATGGCTACACCTTC. Its protein is CATSRDRTPNYGYTF. The full variable domain, rest sourced from reference TRBV15 and TRBJ1-2, is DAMVIQNPRYQVTQFGKPVTLSCSQTLNHNVMYWYQQKSSQAPKLLFHYYDKDFNNEADTPDNFQSRRPNTSFCFLDIRSPGLGDTAMYLCATSRDRTPNYGYTFGSGTRLTVV.

CDR3 DNA: TGTGCTAGTGGTTTGGGATATTCTTCGGGGCCAGACACCGGGGAGCTGTTTTTT. This codes for CASGLGYSSGPDTGELFF. This chain uses TRBV12-5 with TRBJ2-2; D possibly matches TRBD1 or TRBD2 (5 bases each). This CDR3 is built from 18 residues. Germline lookup yields CDR1 LGHNT and CDR2 FRNRAP. Trimming shortened V by 1 base and J by 3 bases, and 18 bases separated the two germline ends.

CDR3 residues: CATSRTRHFTDTQYF. As DNA, the CDR3 is TGTGCCACCAGCAGGACTAGACACTTTACAGATACGCAGTATTTT. This chain uses TRBV15 with TRBJ2-3, with D maybe TRBD2 (6 bases). Between the trimmed V and J ends, which lost 3 bases and 3 bases, there was a span of 13 bases. Germline V CDR1 and CDR2: LNHNV, YYDKDF (reference sequence). This CDR3 contains 15 residues.

The rearrangement links TRBV10-3 to TRBJ2-5; TRBD2 matches 9 bases. Germline assignment: CDR1 ENHRY and CDR2 SYGVKD. CDR3 length equals 17 residues. The CDR3 bases are TGTGCACTAATCCTTAGGACTAGCGCGGCCCCAGAAGAGACCCAGTACTTC. This encodes CALILRTSAAPEETQYF.

V and J are TRBV24-1 and TRBJ2-7, with D unresolved. Germline CDR1 and CDR2: KGHDR and SFDVKD. The V and J ends lost 4 bases and 3 bases respectively, with 9 bases between them. The CDR3 covers 13 residues. CDR3 DNA sequence: TGTGCCACCAGTGACTCGACGGACTACGAGCAGTACTTC. As protein: CATSDSTDYEQYF.

The V and J genes are TRBV4-1 and TRBJ1-1; D gene unclear. Trimming removed 1 base at V and 2 bases at J, with 5 bases between. The V gene's germline CDR1 is MGHRA and CDR2 YSYEKL. The CDR3 has 13 residues. The CDR3 sequence: CASSQGHNTEAFF. The CDR3 nucleotides are TGCGCCAGCAGCCAAGGACACAACACTGAAGCTTTCTTT.

In this sample, this clone turned up a few times. The rearrangement links TRBV9 to TRBJ1-6, with TRBD1 as a possible D gene (6 bases). In germline, CDR1 is SGDLS, CDR2 YYNGEE. The CDR3 runs 16 residues. The V end was cut by 3 bases, the J end by 4 bases, with 14 bases between. CDR3 in amino acids: CASSARGASYNSPLHF. The CDR3 bases are TGTGCCAGCAGCGCCCGGGGGGCTTCGTATAATTCACCCCTCCACTTT.